The rows below give T cell receptor beta chains drawn from one sample of a study of metastatic and nonmetastatic thyroid tumors. TCRdb reprocessed the PCR reads using MiXCR. Of 10,000 to 15,000 clones listed, approximately 27% are singletons. Specimen: tumor tissue. These receptors were obtained from a female donor with papillary thyroid cancer or a benign thyroid nodule (not recorded which). Some clones in this sample may be carry-over from other donors' samples. Both conserved end residues are part of each CDR3. Each record gives: V gene, J gene, D gene, clone size, CDR3 protein, CDR3 DNA. D genes are given only for firm matches. Size tells how often a clone was seen (once, few, many) or the class of an expanded clone, and some rows leave it out.

v_call: TRBV20-1
j_call: TRBJ2-3
d_call: TRBD2
clone_size: NA
cdr3_aa: CSASGTSGIGSTDTQYF
cdr3_nt: TGCAGTGCGTCCGGGACTAGCGGGATCGGTAGCACAGATACGCAGTATTTT

v_call: TRBV6-1
j_call: TRBJ2-3
d_call: TRBD2
clone_size: few
cdr3_aa: CASSPLAGVTDTQYF
cdr3_nt: TGTGCCAGCAGTCCTCTAGCGGGAGTCACAGATACGCAGTATTTT

v_call: TRBV4-2
j_call: TRBJ2-2
d_call: NA
clone_size: many
cdr3_aa: CASSHATTGELFF
cdr3_nt: TGTGCCAGCAGCCACGCGACCACCGGGGAGCTGTTTTTT

v_call: TRBV6-4
j_call: TRBJ2-1
d_call: NA
clone_size: many
cdr3_aa: CASSALPGFTYNEQFF
cdr3_nt: TGTGCCAGCAGTGCTCTCCCGGGCTTTACCTACAATGAGCAGTTCTTC

v_call: TRBV28
j_call: TRBJ2-1
d_call: NA
clone_size: few
cdr3_aa: CATGTSLNEQFF
cdr3_nt: TGTGCCACCGGGACCTCCCTCAATGAGCAGTTCTTC

v_call: TRBV28
j_call: TRBJ2-3
d_call: NA
clone_size: NA
cdr3_aa: CANTSASGDTQYF
cdr3_nt: TGTGCCAATACCTCTGCCAGCGGAGATACGCAGTATTTT

v_call: TRBV5-1
j_call: TRBJ2-3
d_call: TRBD2
clone_size: NA
cdr3_aa: CASSFGLAGVIPIADTQYF
cdr3_nt: TGCGCCAGCAGCTTTGGGCTAGCGGGAGTGATACCCATCGCAGATACGCAGTATTTT

v_call: TRBV2
j_call: TRBJ1-6
d_call: NA
clone_size: NA
cdr3_aa: CASRPEGTYNSPLHF
cdr3_nt: TGTGCCAGCAGACCCGAGGGGACCTATAATTCACCCCTCCACTTT

v_call: TRBV30
j_call: TRBJ2-7
d_call: NA
clone_size: NA
cdr3_aa: CAWGRRALDQYF
cdr3_nt: TGTGCCTGGGGCAGGAGGGCTCTCGATCAGTACTTC

v_call: TRBV4-1
j_call: TRBJ1-2
d_call: TRBD1
clone_size: many
cdr3_aa: CASSQDSGTASRSGTF
cdr3_nt: TGCGCCAGCAGCCAAGACTCCGGGACAGCCTCCCGGTCGGGTACCTTC

v_call: TRBV2
j_call: TRBJ2-2
d_call: TRBD2
clone_size: many
cdr3_aa: CASSRTSGREGTGELFF
cdr3_nt: TGTGCCAGCAGCCGAACTAGCGGGAGGGAGGGGACCGGGGAGCTGTTTTTT

v_call: TRBV30
j_call: TRBJ1-1
d_call: NA
clone_size: many
cdr3_aa: CAWRYAPPATEAFF
cdr3_nt: TGTGCCTGGAGATATGCGCCCCCTGCGACTGAAGCTTTCTTT

v_call: TRBV7-2
j_call: TRBJ1-6
d_call: NA
clone_size: many
cdr3_aa: CASSLELLSPLHF
cdr3_nt: TGTGCCAGCAGCTTAGAGTTACTTTCACCCCTCCACTTT

v_call: TRBV7-6
j_call: TRBJ1-6
d_call: NA
clone_size: NA
cdr3_aa: CASSLDGGVPLHF
cdr3_nt: TGTGCCAGCAGCTTAGATGGCGGGGTACCCCTCCACTTT

v_call: TRBV15
j_call: TRBJ1-4
d_call: NA
clone_size: few
cdr3_aa: CATTQRSGGAEKLFF
cdr3_nt: TGTGCCACCACCCAGAGATCCGGGGGGGCTGAAAAACTGTTTTTT

v_call: TRBV6-5
j_call: TRBJ2-2
d_call: TRBD2
clone_size: few
cdr3_aa: CASSYSSGRATGELFF
cdr3_nt: TGTGCCAGCAGTTACTCTAGCGGGAGGGCCACCGGGGAGCTGTTTTTT

v_call: TRBV18
j_call: TRBJ2-2
d_call: NA
clone_size: many
cdr3_aa: CASSPSQGHTGELFF
cdr3_nt: TGTGCCAGCTCACCATCCCAGGGCCACACCGGGGAGCTGTTTTTT

v_call: TRBV20-1
j_call: TRBJ1-1
d_call: NA
clone_size: once
cdr3_aa: CSARPLNTEAFF
cdr3_nt: TGCAGTGCTAGACCATTGAACACTGAAGCTTTCTTT

v_call: TRBV7-9
j_call: TRBJ1-1
d_call: NA
clone_size: once
cdr3_aa: CASEGGYGTESFF
cdr3_nt: TGTGCCAGCGAAGGGGGTTACGGCACTGAATCCTTCTTT

v_call: TRBV5-1
j_call: TRBJ2-3
d_call: TRBD2
clone_size: NA
cdr3_aa: CASSSGLAGGDTDTQYF
cdr3_nt: TGCGCCAGCAGCTCCGGACTAGCGGGAGGCGACACAGATACGCAGTATTTT

v_call: TRBV6-9
j_call: TRBJ2-7
d_call: NA
clone_size: few
cdr3_aa: CSSWGYEHYF
cdr3_nt: TGTTCCAGCTGGGGCTACGAGCATTACTTC

v_call: TRBV5-1
j_call: TRBJ2-2
d_call: NA
clone_size: NA
cdr3_aa: CASSSQGAGMNTGELFF
cdr3_nt: TGCGCCAGCAGCTCCCAAGGGGCGGGGATGAACACCGGGGAGCTGTTTTTT

v_call: TRBV20-1
j_call: TRBJ1-5
d_call: TRBD1
clone_size: NA
cdr3_aa: CSATSGGGNQPQHF
cdr3_nt: TGCAGTGCCACTTCAGGGGGGGGCAATCAGCCCCAGCATTTT

v_call: TRBV27
j_call: TRBJ1-4
d_call: TRBD1
clone_size: medium-sized
cdr3_aa: CASSPGQSNEKLFF
cdr3_nt: TGTGCCAGCAGTCCGGGACAGTCTAATGAAAAACTGTTTTTT

v_call: TRBV28
j_call: TRBJ1-1
d_call: TRBD1
clone_size: NA
cdr3_aa: CASSPLQGAEAFF
cdr3_nt: TGTGCCAGCAGTCCTCTACAGGGGGCTGAAGCTTTCTTT

v_call: TRBV3-1
j_call: TRBJ2-7
d_call: NA
clone_size: medium-sized
cdr3_aa: CASSQGDVSYEQYF
cdr3_nt: TGTGCCAGCAGCCAAGGTGATGTCTCCTACGAGCAGTACTTC

v_call: TRBV12-3/TRBV12-4
j_call: TRBJ2-7
d_call: NA
clone_size: few
cdr3_aa: CASSFRDGYEQYF
cdr3_nt: TGTGCCAGCAGTTTTAGGGATGGCTACGAGCAGTACTTC

v_call: TRBV6-2/TRBV6-3
j_call: TRBJ2-3
d_call: TRBD1
clone_size: few
cdr3_aa: CASSSPSRTGSDTQYF
cdr3_nt: TGTGCCAGCAGTTCTCCTTCCCGGACAGGTTCAGATACGCAGTATTTT

v_call: TRBV6-1
j_call: TRBJ2-7
d_call: NA
clone_size: NA
cdr3_aa: CASSEVFWRDGEVRYF
cdr3_nt: TGTGCCAGCAGTGAAGTCTTCTGGCGGGACGGTGAGGTGAGGTACTTC

v_call: TRBV28
j_call: TRBJ1-5
d_call: NA
clone_size: NA
cdr3_aa: CSSRGLRGFNQPQHF
cdr3_nt: TGTTCCAGCCGTGGACTTCGGGGATTCAATCAGCCACAGCATTTT

v_call: TRBV5-6
j_call: TRBJ2-7
d_call: TRBD2
clone_size: NA
cdr3_aa: CASSSGLAGVISYEHYF
cdr3_nt: TGTGCCAGCAGCTCGGGACTAGCTGGGGTTATCTCCTACGAGCATTACTTC

v_call: TRBV11-1
j_call: TRBJ2-7
d_call: TRBD2
clone_size: NA
cdr3_aa: CASSLLRGAIVYEQYF
cdr3_nt: TGTGCCAGCAGCTTACTGCGGGGGGCGATTGTTTATGAGCAGTACTTC

v_call: TRBV28
j_call: TRBJ1-1
d_call: TRBD1
clone_size: NA
cdr3_aa: CASETGATEAFF
cdr3_nt: TGTGCCAGCGAGACAGGGGCCACTGAAGCTTTCTTT

v_call: TRBV5-6
j_call: TRBJ1-2
d_call: NA
clone_size: NA
cdr3_aa: CASSLSGVGYGYTF
cdr3_nt: TGTGCCAGCAGCTTGAGCGGGGTTGGTTATGGCTACACCTTC

v_call: TRBV5-4
j_call: TRBJ1-2
d_call: NA
clone_size: many
cdr3_aa: CASRPRDRNGYTF
cdr3_nt: TGTGCCAGCCGACCTAGAGACAGAAATGGCTACACCTTC

v_call: TRBV5-1
j_call: TRBJ1-1
d_call: TRBD1
clone_size: many
cdr3_aa: CASSSQGLNTEAFF
cdr3_nt: TGCGCCAGCAGCTCACAGGGGTTGAACACTGAAGCTTTCTTT

v_call: TRBV6-1
j_call: TRBJ1-1
d_call: NA
clone_size: NA
cdr3_aa: CADKCTGGDPEAFF
cdr3_nt: TGTGCCGACAAGTGTACGGGTGGAGACCCTGAAGCTTTCTTT

v_call: TRBV20-1
j_call: TRBJ2-7
d_call: TRBD2
clone_size: NA
cdr3_aa: CSARGLAAYEQYF
cdr3_nt: TGCAGTGCTAGAGGCCTAGCGGCCTACGAGCAGTACTTC

v_call: TRBV11-2
j_call: TRBJ1-6
d_call: NA
clone_size: NA
cdr3_aa: CASSLGAGYNSPLHF
cdr3_nt: TGTGCCAGCAGCTTAGGGGCAGGCTATAATTCACCCCTCCACTTT

v_call: TRBV5-4
j_call: TRBJ2-5
d_call: TRBD2
clone_size: many
cdr3_aa: CASSLGLAGFEETQYF
cdr3_nt: TGTGCCAGCAGCCTGGGACTAGCGGGGTTCGAGGAGACCCAGTACTTC

v_call: TRBV2
j_call: TRBJ2-2
d_call: NA
clone_size: NA
cdr3_aa: CASSERQNTGELFF
cdr3_nt: TGTGCCAGCAGTGAAAGGCAGAACACCGGGGAGCTGTTTTTT

v_call: TRBV6-1
j_call: TRBJ1-1
d_call: NA
clone_size: medium-sized
cdr3_aa: CATLNTEAFF
cdr3_nt: TGTGCCACCTTGAACACTGAAGCTTTCTTT

v_call: TRBV29-1
j_call: TRBJ2-1
d_call: NA
clone_size: NA
cdr3_aa: CSVEDYNEQFF
cdr3_nt: TGCAGCGTTGAAGACTACAATGAGCAGTTCTTC

v_call: TRBV6-1
j_call: TRBJ2-2
d_call: NA
clone_size: few
cdr3_aa: CASTDWRYTGELFF
cdr3_nt: TGTGCCAGCACGGACTGGCGATACACCGGGGAGCTGTTTTTC

v_call: TRBV4-1
j_call: TRBJ1-2
d_call: NA
clone_size: many
cdr3_aa: CASSHLSYGYTF
cdr3_nt: TGCGCCAGCAGCCACCTAAGTTATGGCTACACCTTC

v_call: TRBV3-1
j_call: TRBJ1-5
d_call: NA
clone_size: many
cdr3_aa: CASSQGGQPQHF
cdr3_nt: TGTGCCAGCAGCCAGGGAGGTCAGCCCCAGCATTTT

v_call: TRBV12-3/TRBV12-4
j_call: TRBJ2-1
d_call: NA
clone_size: NA
cdr3_aa: CASSLYGRFNEQFF
cdr3_nt: TGTGCCAGCAGTTTATACGGCCGCTTCAATGAGCAGTTCTTC

v_call: TRBV28
j_call: TRBJ1-5
d_call: NA
clone_size: few
cdr3_aa: CTIARRGVRQNQPQHF
cdr3_nt: TGTACCATCGCCAGACGGGGCGTTCGACAGAATCAGCCCCAGCATTTT

v_call: TRBV6-2/TRBV6-3
j_call: TRBJ1-2
d_call: NA
clone_size: NA
cdr3_aa: CASSYTVTYYGYTF
cdr3_nt: TGTGCCAGCAGTTACACTGTTACCTACTATGGCTACACCTTC

v_call: TRBV6-5
j_call: TRBJ2-7
d_call: TRBD1
clone_size: many
cdr3_aa: CASSYSGERQGAYEQYF
cdr3_nt: TGTGCCAGCAGTTACTCTGGCGAGAGACAGGGGGCCTACGAGCAGTACTTC

v_call: TRBV11-2
j_call: TRBJ2-1
d_call: TRBD1
clone_size: NA
cdr3_aa: CASSSYGGYRGYEHFF
cdr3_nt: TGTGCCAGCAGCTCCTATGGGGGTTACAGGGGATATGAGCATTTCTTC

v_call: TRBV11-2
j_call: TRBJ2-6
d_call: NA
clone_size: many
cdr3_aa: CASSPPGGGSGANVLTF
cdr3_nt: TGTGCCAGCAGCCCGCCCGGGGGTGGCTCTGGGGCCAACGTCCTGACTTTC

v_call: TRBV9
j_call: TRBJ2-2
d_call: TRBD2
clone_size: NA
cdr3_aa: CASSEAGGEGTGELFF
cdr3_nt: TGTGCCAGCAGCGAGGCGGGAGGCGAGGGCACCGGGGAGCTGTTTTTT

v_call: TRBV19
j_call: TRBJ1-1
d_call: NA
clone_size: NA
cdr3_aa: CASSIAGWSSNTEAFF
cdr3_nt: TGTGCCAGTAGTATAGCGGGGTGGAGTTCGAACACTGAAGCTTTCTTT

v_call: TRBV11-1
j_call: TRBJ2-7
d_call: NA
clone_size: many
cdr3_aa: CASSSGQTGLPYEQYF
cdr3_nt: TGTGCCAGCAGCTCTGGCCAGACTGGTTTACCCTACGAGCAGTACTTC

v_call: TRBV7-9
j_call: TRBJ1-2
d_call: NA
clone_size: few
cdr3_aa: CASSLGDGYTF
cdr3_nt: TGTGCCAGCAGCTTAGGGGATGGCTACACCTTC

v_call: TRBV28
j_call: TRBJ2-7
d_call: NA
clone_size: NA
cdr3_aa: CATSGVLVYEQYF
cdr3_nt: TGTGCCACCTCCGGGGTATTAGTCTACGAGCAGTACTTC

v_call: TRBV5-1
j_call: TRBJ2-7
d_call: NA
clone_size: NA
cdr3_aa: CASSLDNVYEQYF
cdr3_nt: TGCGCCAGCAGCTTGGACAATGTGTACGAGCAGTACTTC

v_call: TRBV5-1
j_call: TRBJ2-2
d_call: NA
clone_size: NA
cdr3_aa: CASSMATVTGELPF
cdr3_nt: TGCGCCAGCAGCATGGCGACGGTCACCGGGGAGCTGCCTTTT